Each of the 20 T cell receptor beta chains below was sequenced from the same sample in a study of cytomegalovirus exposure and HLA in healthy donors. The primer mix had 60 Vbeta and 13 Jbeta primers. The table came from immunoSEQ multiplex PCR; TCRdb's copy has only in-frame clones and leaves some out. The profile shows 150,000 to 200,000 clones, 60% to 85% of them singletons. The sequenced sample was PBMCs. These receptors all stem from a female donor in good health and CMV-seronegative.

The chain couples TRBV18 to TRBJ2-5; maybe TRBD2 (5 bases). The CDR3 loop spans 15 amino acids. The germline V and J ends were trimmed by 3 bases and 1 base, with 12 bases remaining between them. Germline V gives CDR1 KGHSH, CDR2 LQKENI. The CDR3 protein is CASSPDLSIQETQYF. For the CDR3, the DNA is TGTGCCAGCTCACCGGACTTGAGCATCCAAGAGACCCAGTACTTC.

This chain connects TRBV6-5 to TRBJ1-5, with 8 bases fitting TRBD1. Germline CDR1 reads MNHEY; CDR2 reads SVGAGI. After removal of 6 bases from V and 2 bases from J, the junction contained 6 bases not matched to a gene. The CDR3 runs to 15 residues. Here the CDR3 DNA reads TGTGCCAGCAGCAGGACAGGGAGGCGCAATCAGCCCCAGCATTTT. Translating gives CASSRTGRRNQPQHF.

The chain employs TRBV7-3 and TRBJ2-1, with a tentative D call TRBD2 (7 bases). V lost 1 base, J lost 4 bases, and 17 bases lay in between. Germline V gene lookup returns CDR1 SGHTA and CDR2 FQGTGA. This CDR3 is 17 amino acids long. As DNA, the CDR3 is TGTGCCAGCAGCTTAAATCGTGGGGGGGCCCGTTACAATGAGCAGTTCTTC. It encodes CASSLNRGGARYNEQFF. The full variable domain, rest sourced from reference TRBV7-3 and TRBJ2-1, is GAGVSQTPSNKVTEKGKYVELRCDPISGHTALYWYRQSLGQGPEFLIYFQGTGAADDSGLPNDRFFAVRPEGSVSTLKIQRTERGDSAVYLCASSLNRGGARYNEQFFGPGTRLTVL.

This rearrangement joins TRBV15 to TRBJ1-5; weak D call: TRBD1 (5 bases). V was pared by 0 bases and J by 4 bases, with 16 bases between. CDR1 is LNHNV and CDR2 is YYDKDF in the germline V gene (reference sequence). The CDR3 runs 17 residues. CDR3 sequence: CATSRDPPQARNQPQHF. DNA of the CDR3: TGTGCCACCAGCAGAGATCCCCCACAGGCGAGAAATCAGCCCCAGCATTTT.

The chain combines TRBV6-5 with TRBJ1-1, with D possibly being TRBD1 (5 bases). In germline, CDR1 is MNHEY, CDR2 SVGAGI. Trimming took 0 bases from V and 1 from J, leaving 9 bases between them. This CDR3 region has 15 residues. The CDR3 is CASSYSVQGNTEAFF. The DNA of the CDR3 is TGTGCCAGCAGTTACTCGGTTCAGGGGAACACTGAAGCTTTCTTT.

V gene TRBV7-3 combines with J gene TRBJ1-2, with 7 bases fitting TRBD1. Germline CDR1 is SGHTA and CDR2 is FQGTGA. Trimming took 4 bases from V and 6 from J; bases not matched to a gene: 5. CDR3 length equals 13 residues. CDR3 coding DNA: TGTGCCAGCAGCTCTACAGGGGCGGATGGCTACACCTTC. Its translation: CASSSTGADGYTF.

The rearrangement uses TRBV11-2 and TRBJ2-7; 8 bases are shared with TRBD1. Germline CDR1 is SGHAT and CDR2 is FQNNGV. After removal of 5 bases from V and 0 bases from J, the junction contained 6 bases not matched to a gene. The CDR3 totals 15 residues. The CDR3 DNA reads as TGTGCCAGCAGCCGAGACAGGGGATTCTCCTACGAGCAGTACTTC. Its protein is CASSRDRGFSYEQYF. Variable domain in full (rest from reference TRBV11-2 and TRBJ2-7): EAGVAQSPRYKIIEKRQSVAFWCNPISGHATLYWYQQILGQGPKLLIQFQNNGVVDDSQLPKDRFSAERLKGVDSTLKIQPAKLEDSAVYLCASSRDRGFSYEQYFGPGTRLTVT.

The genes are TRBV5-1 and TRBJ2-6; 9 bases are a match to TRBD1. The CDR3 totals 16 residues. In germline, CDR1 is SGHRS, CDR2 YFSETQ. Germline trimming cut 7 bases from V and 1 base from J; bases unmatched to any gene: 6. CDR3 in DNA: TGCGCCAGCCGGGACAGGGAGACGTCTGGGGCCAACGTCCTGACTTTC. Amino acid sequence: CASRDRETSGANVLTF.

The gene calls are TRBV5-4 and TRBJ2-7, with 8 bases that match TRBD1. The germline V gene encodes CDR1 SGHNT and CDR2 YYREEE (reference sequence). This CDR3 comprises 13 residues. V shed 7 bases, J shed 3 bases, and the junction held 6 bases outside the gene matches. The CDR3 DNA sequence: TGTGCCAGCCAGGGGGCGTCAAGCTACGAGCAGTACTTC. It translates to CASQGASSYEQYF.

The CDR3, as DNA: TGCGCCAGCAGTGAGGTAGCGGGAAGCTCCTACAATGAGCAGTTCTTC. Translation: CASSEVAGSSYNEQFF. The V call is TRBV10-1, the J call TRBJ2-1, with 8 bases aligning to TRBD2. V lost 2 bases and J lost 0; bases outside the gene matches: 3. From germline, CDR1 is WNHNN and CDR2 SYGVQD (reference sequence). The CDR3 consists of 16 residues.

This chain uses TRBV4-2 with TRBJ1-2; 7 bases are a match to TRBD1. CDR1 LGHNA and CDR2 YNFKEQ come from the germline V gene. J was trimmed by 0 bases and V by 4 bases; bases with no gene match: 5. The CDR3 runs 15 residues. The CDR3 loop is CASSLYGTANYGYTF. As DNA, the CDR3 is TGTGCCAGCAGCCTCTATGGGACAGCTAACTATGGCTACACCTTC.

The chain carries TRBV18 and TRBJ2-7; 11 bases are shared with TRBD2. The CDR3 sequence is 15 residues long. V lost 3 bases, J lost 4 bases, and 5 bases stayed unmatched. Per the germline V gene, CDR1 is KGHSH and CDR2 is LQKENI. For the CDR3, the DNA is TGTGCCAGCTCACCTCGGACTAGCGGGTTTTACGAGCAGTACTTC. Protein product: CASSPRTSGFYEQYF. Together with reference TRBV18 and TRBJ2-7, the CDR3 gives the full variable domain: NAGVMQNPRHLVRRRGQEARLRCSPMKGHSHVYWYRQLPEEGLKFMVYLQKENIIDESGMPKERFSAEFPKEGPSILRIQQVVRGDSAAYFCASSPRTSGFYEQYFGPGTRLTVT.

The chain joins TRBV19 to TRBJ2-2, with a possible D match to TRBD1 (5 bases). This CDR3 has 13 residues. V was trimmed by 10 bases and J by 3 bases, leaving 12 bases between them. Per the germline V gene, CDR1 is LNHDA and CDR2 is SQIVND (reference sequence). In DNA, the CDR3 is TGTGCCACAGAGCCAGGGTACACCGGGGAGCTGTTTTTT. It specifies CATEPGYTGELFF. The full variable domain, completed using reference TRBV19 and TRBJ2-2, is DGGITQSPKYLFRKEGQNVTLSCEQNLNHDAMYWYRQDPGQGLRLIYYSQIVNDFQKGDIAEGYSVSREKKESFPLTVTSAQKNPTAFYLCATEPGYTGELFFGEGSRLTVL.

The V and J genes are TRBV19 and TRBJ2-3, with TRBD2 matching 10 bases. In germline, CDR1 is LNHDA, CDR2 SQIVND (reference sequence). The CDR3 contains 16 residues. V dropped 9 bases and J dropped 2; count of bases not matched to a gene: 11. DNA for the CDR3: TGTGCCAGAGGGCTAGCGGGAGCCCCACACACAGATACGCAGTATTTT. It yields the protein CARGLAGAPHTDTQYF.

The V and J genes are TRBV6-1 and TRBJ1-1; the D is unclear. This CDR3 has 14 amino acids. The V gene's germline CDR1 is MNHNS and CDR2 SASEGT. V lost 2 bases, J lost 3 bases, and 10 bases lay in between. Here the CDR3 reads CASSESLGYTEAFF. The CDR3 coding sequence is TGTGCCAGCAGTGAAAGTCTAGGATACACTGAAGCTTTCTTT.

This chain connects TRBV7-3 to TRBJ1-1, with 7 bases aligning to TRBD1. Unmatched junction bases numbered 1, after V lost 5 bases and J lost 4 bases. CDR1 is SGHTA, CDR2 FQGTGA, per germline. The CDR3 is made up of 12 amino acids. Here the CDR3 reads CASSPGGTEAFF. CDR3 nucleotide sequence: TGTGCCAGCAGCCCAGGGGGCACTGAAGCTTTCTTT.

This chain uses TRBV10-2 with TRBJ2-7; D possibly corresponds to TRBD1 (6 bases). Germline CDR1 WSHSY, CDR2 SAAADI. This CDR3 spans 13 amino acids. The germline V and J ends were trimmed by 8 bases and 2 bases, with 13 bases remaining between them. In nucleotides, the CDR3 is TGCGCCAGCGGTCAGGGGCAGGCCTACGAGCAGTACTTC. This codes for CASGQGQAYEQYF.

The V and J genes are TRBV23-1 and TRBJ2-2, with 8 bases fitting TRBD2. TRBV23-1 is reported as an ORF; its role is uncertain. This CDR3 spans 17 amino acids. The V segment lost 7 bases and the J segment 2 bases; nucleotides outside the gene matches: 12. CDR3 sequence reads: CASIDNSREGNTGELFF. CDR3 DNA sequence: TGCGCCAGCATCGATAATAGCCGGGAGGGAAACACCGGGGAGCTGTTTTTT.

Regarding this clone: This sample also contains other DNA sequences that code for the same CDR3. The chain couples TRBV6-1 to TRBJ1-2, with unresolved D. Trimming removed 2 bases at V and 6 bases at J, with 19 bases between. Germline assignment: CDR1 MNHNS and CDR2 SASEGT. The CDR3 spans 16 residues. DNA of the CDR3: TGTGCCAGCAGTGAATCGAGATTGACGGGGTTCGATGGCTACACCTTC. The encoded protein is CASSESRLTGFDGYTF.

This chain joins TRBV6-1 and TRBJ1-6, with D unresolved. CDR1 MNHNS and CDR2 SASEGT come from the germline V gene. The CDR3 contains 14 residues. Trimming took 7 bases from V and 3 from J, leaving 10 bases between them. The CDR3 DNA is TGTGCCAGCACTAGTCACCTCTATAATTCACCCCTCCACTTT. Translation: CASTSHLYNSPLHF.